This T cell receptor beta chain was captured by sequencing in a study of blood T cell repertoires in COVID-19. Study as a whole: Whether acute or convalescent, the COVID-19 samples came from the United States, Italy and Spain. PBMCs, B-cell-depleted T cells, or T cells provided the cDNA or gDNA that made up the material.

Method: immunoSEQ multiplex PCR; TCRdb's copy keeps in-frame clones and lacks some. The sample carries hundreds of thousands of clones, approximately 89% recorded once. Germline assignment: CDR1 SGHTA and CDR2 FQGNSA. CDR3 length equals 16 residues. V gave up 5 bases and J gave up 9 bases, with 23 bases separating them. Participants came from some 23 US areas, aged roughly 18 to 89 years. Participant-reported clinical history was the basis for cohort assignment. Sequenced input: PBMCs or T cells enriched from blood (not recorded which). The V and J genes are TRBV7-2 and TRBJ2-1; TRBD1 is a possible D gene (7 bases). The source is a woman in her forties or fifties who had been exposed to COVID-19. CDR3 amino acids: CASSTGLPPGGGEQFF. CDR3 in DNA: TGTGCCAGCAGCACTGGTCTACCACCAGGGGGAGGTGAGCAGTTCTTC.